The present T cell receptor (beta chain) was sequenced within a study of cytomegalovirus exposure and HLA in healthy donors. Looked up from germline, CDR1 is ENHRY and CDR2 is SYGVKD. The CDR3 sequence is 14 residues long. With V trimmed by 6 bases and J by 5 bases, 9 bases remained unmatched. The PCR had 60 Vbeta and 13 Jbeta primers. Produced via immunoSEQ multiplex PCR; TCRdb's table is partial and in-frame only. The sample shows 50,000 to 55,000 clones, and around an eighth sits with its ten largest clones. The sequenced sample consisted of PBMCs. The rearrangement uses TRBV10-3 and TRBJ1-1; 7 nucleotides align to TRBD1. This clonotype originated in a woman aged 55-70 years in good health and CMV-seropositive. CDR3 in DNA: TGTGCCATCAGGGACACAGGGGCAGGTACTGAAGCTTTCTTT. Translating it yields CAIRDTGAGTEAFF.